A single sample gave rise to the 27 T cell receptor beta chains below, sequenced in a study of regulatory T cells in long-lasting Graves disease. The sample's time point: persistent/refractory GD, antithyroid drugs over 5 years with positive TRAb. Making the TCR library involved RNA that had been extracted from PBMCs. Libraries of TCR beta came from iRepertoire HTBI primers plus Arm-PCR of CDR3 regions. TCRdb ran MiXCR on the multiplex PCR reads and lists one entry per CDR3 protein. The sample gives about 290,000 distinct CDR3 sequences, 22% of which show up once; more than 55% is in the top ten. The sequencing here drew on peripheral blood mononuclear cells (PBMCs), taken when the disease was refractory, from a patient treated with antithyroid drugs. The source is a female donor with Graves disease.

The CDR3 bases are TGTGCCAGCAGCGCCCTAGCGGGAGACGGAGATACGCAGTATTTT. This codes for CASSALAGDGDTQYF. The chain links TRBV9 to TRBJ2-3; 10 bases map to TRBD2. Per the germline V gene, CDR1 is SGDLS and CDR2 is YYNGEE. Trimming took 3 bases from V and 5 from J; bases not matched to a gene: 6. The CDR3 extends over 15 amino acids. Full variable domain (outside the CDR3, taken from reference TRBV9 and TRBJ2-3): DSGVTQTPKHLITATGQRVTLRCSPRSGDLSVYWYQQSLDQGLQFLIQYYNGEERAKGNILERFSAQQFPDLHSELNLSSLELGDSALYFCASSALAGDGDTQYFGPGTRLTVL.

This clonotype appeared a few times. This chain joins TRBV6-2 or TRBV6-3 and TRBJ2-1; D is unresolved. CDR1 MNHEY and CDR2 SVGEGT come from the germline V gene. Trimming cost V 8 bases and J 5 bases, with 19 bases left between them. The CDR3 consists of 15 residues. CDR3 region: CASGLLAELNNEQFF. DNA of the CDR3: TGTGCCAGCGGTCTACTGGCCGAGCTCAACAATGAGCAGTTCTTC.

The chain couples TRBV12-3 or TRBV12-4 to TRBJ2-2; 9 bases agree with TRBD1. The CDR3 sequence is 15 residues long. The ends lost 7 bases at V and 5 bases at J; junction bases unmatched: 8. The CDR3 DNA sequence: TGTGCCAGCACCAGGCGGACAGGGGTAACCGGGGAGCTGTTTTTT. Translated: CASTRRTGVTGELFF.

This clonotype was seen many times. J is TRBJ2-7 and V is TRBV28; weak D call: TRBD1 (6 bases). V lost 8 bases and J 0 bases, leaving 11 bases between the germline ends. Per germline, CDR1 MDHEN and CDR2 SYDVKM. The CDR3 is 13 amino acids. The CDR3 protein is CASATGTSYEQYF. CDR3 sequence (DNA): TGTGCCAGCGCCACAGGGACCTCCTACGAGCAGTACTTC. Full variable domain (outside the CDR3, taken from reference TRBV28 and TRBJ2-7): DVKVTQSSRYLVKRTGEKVFLECVQDMDHENMFWYRQDPGLGLRLIYFSYDVKMKEKGDIPEGYSVSREKKERFSLILESASTNQTSMYLCASATGTSYEQYFGPGTRLTVT.

The chain has TRBV6-9 and TRBJ1-6; D unresolved. Germline lookup yields CDR1 MNHGY and CDR2 SVAAGI. V was trimmed by 3 bases and J by 10 bases, leaving 16 bases between them. There are 15 residues in the CDR3. The CDR3 sequence: CASSYLVTRDSPLHF. The CDR3, as DNA: TGTGCCAGCAGTTACCTGGTAACTCGAGACTCACCCCTCCACTTT.

This clonotype was seen ten or more times. V usage is TRBV7-8 and J usage is TRBJ2-5, with a tentative D call TRBD1 (5 bases). V dropped 1 base and J dropped 5 bases, with 11 bases sitting between them. This CDR3 is 14 amino acids long. Germline lookup yields CDR1 SGHVS and CDR2 FQNEAQ. The CDR3 DNA reads as TGTGCCAGCAGCTTAGACAGGATCGCTGAGACCCAGTACTTC. It is translated as CASSLDRIAETQYF.

At least ten counts were recorded for this clonotype. This chain links TRBV3-1 with TRBJ1-5; D is undetermined. This CDR3 has 16 amino acids. Germline assignment: CDR1 LGHDT and CDR2 YNNKEL (reference sequence). V was pared by 3 bases and J by 0 bases, with 12 bases between. The CDR3 is CASSQGRSYSNQPQHF. The CDR3, as DNA: TGTGCCAGCAGCCAGGGGAGGTCTTATAGCAATCAGCCCCAGCATTTT.

This chain links TRBV18 with TRBJ2-2; TRBD2 agrees at 9 bases. The germline gives CDR1 KGHSH, CDR2 LQKENI. The CDR3 loop spans 16 amino acids. Trimming took 3 bases from V and 1 from J; bases not matched to a gene: 3. The CDR3 here is CASSPSTSGNTGELFF. The CDR3 coding sequence is TGTGCCAGCTCACCTTCGACTAGCGGGAACACCGGGGAGCTGTTTTTT.

The chain employs TRBV28 and TRBJ1-6; 8 bases fit TRBD1. This CDR3 has 14 residues. V shed 6 bases and J 10 bases; nucleotides not matched to a gene: 8. Germline V gene data show CDR1 as MDHEN and CDR2 as SYDVKM. The CDR3 DNA reads as TGTGCCAGCAGCTCAGGGGGCGCGAGGTCACCCCTCCACTTT. Translated: CASSSGGARSPLHF.

The genes are TRBV7-2 and TRBJ2-7; 9 bases line up with TRBD2. With V trimmed by 4 bases and J by 2 bases, 3 bases remained unmatched. The length of the CDR3 is 14 residues. CDR1 and CDR2 (germline): SGHTA, FQGNSA. The CDR3 nucleotides are TGTGCCAGCAGCTCCCTAGCGGGAACCTACGAGCAGTACTTC. Its protein is CASSSLAGTYEQYF.

This clonotype was detected many times. This chain links TRBV3-1 with TRBJ1-1, with no clear D. Looked up from germline, CDR1 is LGHDT and CDR2 is YNNKEL (reference sequence). Trimming stripped 1 base from V and 8 bases from J, with 11 bases between. There are 13 residues in the CDR3. The CDR3 is CASSQVLGFEAFF. Written as DNA, the CDR3 is TGTGCCAGCAGCCAAGTTTTGGGATTCGAAGCTTTCTTT.

The table lists this clonotype with a few counts. The chain carries TRBV24-1 and TRBJ2-5; TRBD1 agrees at 9 bases. This CDR3 has 15 amino acids. V was clipped by 3 bases and J by 4 bases; unmatched bases: 5. Germline CDR1 is KGHDR and CDR2 is SFDVKD. The CDR3 is CATSDPGQGGETQYF. The CDR3, as DNA: TGTGCCACCAGTGATCCGGGACAGGGAGGAGAGACCCAGTACTTC.

This clonotype was observed a few times. The rearrangement links TRBV7-8 to TRBJ1-2; D uncertain. V gave up 2 bases and J gave up 1 base, with 14 bases separating them. The CDR3 has 16 residues. Germline loops: CDR1 SGHVS, CDR2 FQNEAQ. The CDR3 reads CASSLMVFGNNYGYTF. The CDR3, as DNA: TGTGCCAGCAGCTTAATGGTGTTCGGTAATAACTATGGCTACACCTTC. Full variable domain (rest looked up from reference TRBV7-8 and TRBJ1-2): GAGVSQSPRYKVAKRGQDVALRCDPISGHVSLFWYQQALGQGPEFLTYFQNEAQLDKSGLPSDRFFAERPEGSVSTLKIQRTQQEDSAVYLCASSLMVFGNNYGYTFGSGTRLTVV.

This clonotype occurred many times. Its ends do not fully match the called genes, so a read error is possible. The genes are TRBV7-9 and TRBJ2-7, with 9 nucleotides matching TRBD1. The germline V gene has CDR1 SEHNR and CDR2 FQNEAQ (reference sequence). This CDR3 region has 14 residues. The CDR3, as DNA: TGCGCCAGCAGCTCCGGGACAGGGAATTATGAGCAGTACTTC. It is translated as CASSSGTGNYEQYF.

Note on this clonotype: This may come from a read error, since a much larger clone is one base off. The conserved phenylalanine or tryptophan is not found at the CDR3 terminus, so this likely reflects a read error. The chain combines TRBV7-3 with TRBJ2-5, with D maybe TRBD2 (7 bases). There are 14 residues in the CDR3. Germline loops: CDR1 SGHTA, CDR2 FQGTGA. With 2 bases removed from V and 7 bases from J, the gap between germline ends came to 14 bases. The CDR3 sequence is CASSLEGGRGTQYL. The CDR3 DNA sequence: TGTGCCAGCAGCTTAGAGGGGGGGCGAGGGACCCAGTACCTC.

With respect to this clonotype: This may be a read error, as it is one base from a much larger clone. The conserved final phenylalanine or tryptophan is absent from the CDR3, which likely points to a read error. This rearrangement joins TRBV11-2 to TRBJ1-1; D is ambiguous. CDR3 length: 14 amino acids. From germline, CDR1 is SGHAT and CDR2 FQNNGV. V shed 2 bases and J shed 4 bases, with 11 bases lying between them. Written as DNA, the CDR3 is TGTGCCAGCAGCTTAACGGGGAAGATCACTGAAGCTTTCCTT. Protein product: CASSLTGKITEAFL.

V usage is TRBV28 and J usage is TRBJ2-4, with 8 bases matching TRBD1. The CDR3 is 15 amino acids. Germline V gene sequence: CDR1 MDHEN, CDR2 SYDVKM. V trimming: 6 bases; J trimming: 0 bases; junction bases outside the gene matches: 4. The CDR3 loop reads CASSRTGTAKNIQYF. CDR3 in DNA: TGTGCCAGCAGCCGGACAGGGACAGCCAAAAACATTCAGTACTTC. The full variable domain, with the rest looked up from reference TRBV28 and TRBJ2-4, is DVKVTQSSRYLVKRTGEKVFLECVQDMDHENMFWYRQDPGLGLRLIYFSYDVKMKEKGDIPEGYSVSREKKERFSLILESASTNQTSMYLCASSRTGTAKNIQYFGAGTRLSVL.

This clonotype came up many times. This rearrangement joins TRBV27 to TRBJ1-6; D is perhaps TRBD1 (5 bases). Germline V gene sequence: CDR1 MNHEY, CDR2 SMNVEV (reference sequence). The CDR3 extends over 15 amino acids. V lost 2 bases, J lost 6 bases, and 11 bases lay in between. The CDR3: CASSLAPGGNSPLHF. The CDR3 bases are TGTGCCAGCAGTTTAGCCCCGGGGGGTAATTCACCCCTCCACTTT.

This clonotype occurred a few times. The V and J genes are TRBV7-9 and TRBJ2-7, with D unclear. CDR1 SEHNR and CDR2 FQNEAQ come from the germline V gene (reference sequence). The V and J ends lost 1 base and 3 bases respectively, with 13 bases between them. CDR3 length equals 15 residues. The DNA of the CDR3 is TGTGCCAGCAGCTTAGATCCAGGTGCCTACTACGAGCAGTACTTC. It translates to CASSLDPGAYYEQYF.

This chain uses TRBV20-1 with TRBJ2-7; tentative D call: TRBD1 (5 bases). CDR3 length: 13 residues. The V and J ends lost 4 bases and 1 base respectively, with 11 bases between them. Germline V gene sequence: CDR1 DFQATT, CDR2 SNEGSKA (reference sequence). This chain's CDR3 is CSATYRGSYEQYF. CDR3 DNA: TGCAGTGCTACTTATAGGGGTTCCTACGAGCAGTACTTC.

This clonotype has more than one count but fewer than ten. This rearrangement joins TRBV30 to TRBJ1-2; the match to TRBD1 covers 8 bases. V trimming: 2 bases; J trimming: 8 bases; junction bases outside the gene matches: 7. Germline V CDR1 and CDR2: GTSNPN, SVGIG (reference sequence). CDR3 length: 13 residues. The CDR3, as DNA: TGTGCCTGGAGTCGAGGCAGGGGGCAAGGCTACACCTTC. Translating it yields CAWSRGRGQGYTF.

This chain uses TRBV10-3 with TRBJ2-5; TRBD1 might be the D (6 bases). Germline assignment: CDR1 ENHRY and CDR2 SYGVKD. The CDR3 is 16 residues long. Trimming removed 3 bases at V and 4 bases at J, with 18 bases between. This chain's CDR3 is CAISEGGSTGLETQYF. DNA of the CDR3: TGTGCCATCAGTGAAGGGGGTAGTACAGGCCTAGAGACCCAGTACTTC.

The table lists this clonotype with many counts. The chain links TRBV28 to TRBJ2-7; 7 bases line up with TRBD1. Germline lookup yields CDR1 MDHEN and CDR2 SYDVKM. The CDR3 spans 13 residues. V lost 6 bases, J lost 2 bases, and 4 bases stayed unmatched. The CDR3 sequence is CASRPGQTYEQYF. The DNA for the CDR3 is TGTGCCAGCAGACCGGGACAGACCTACGAGCAGTACTTC.

This clonotype has a count of ten or more. The V and J genes are TRBV2 and TRBJ1-4; D is unclear. Per the germline V gene, CDR1 is SNHLY and CDR2 is FYNNEI. The V end lost 2 bases, the J end lost 10 bases, and 14 bases lay between the germline ends. This CDR3 comprises 14 residues. The CDR3 sequence: CASSEKGSSGKLFF. In nucleotides, the CDR3 is TGTGCCAGCAGTGAAAAAGGCAGTTCCGGAAAACTGTTTTTT. Using reference TRBV2 and TRBJ1-4 for the parts outside the CDR3, the full variable domain is EPEVTQTPSHQVTQMGQEVILRCVPISNHLYFYWYRQILGQKVEFLVSFYNNEISEKSEIFDDQFSVERPDGSNFTLKIRSTKLEDSAMYFCASSEKGSSGKLFFGSGTQLSVL.

This clonotype was detected ten times or more. The chain combines TRBV27 with TRBJ1-2, with no clear D. The CDR3 extends over 12 amino acids. The germline V and J ends were trimmed by 7 bases and 7 bases, with 13 bases remaining between them. The V gene's germline CDR1 is MNHEY and CDR2 SMNVEV (reference sequence). The CDR3 DNA reads as TGTGCCAGCAAAGCAGGTGCAAGTGGCTACACCTTC. Translated: CASKAGASGYTF.

The rearrangement joins TRBV6-1 to TRBJ2-7; D not certain. V dropped 1 base and J dropped 6 bases, with 7 bases sitting between them. CDR3 size: 12 residues. Germline-derived CDR1 and CDR2 are MNHNS and SASEGT. The CDR3 nucleotides read TGTGCCAGCAGTGAAGTGGATGGCGAGCAGTACTTC. Amino acid sequence: CASSEVDGEQYF.

CDR3 DNA sequence: TGTGCCACCAGCGCTTTCCCTCGAGGGCGCAATCCCTACGAGCAGTACTTC. It translates to CATSAFPRGRNPYEQYF. The chain links TRBV15 to TRBJ2-7; D may be TRBD2 (5 bases). Deletions cut 5 bases from V and 2 bases from J, with 22 bases between. Germline V gene sequence: CDR1 LNHNV, CDR2 YYDKDF (reference sequence). The CDR3 runs to 17 residues.